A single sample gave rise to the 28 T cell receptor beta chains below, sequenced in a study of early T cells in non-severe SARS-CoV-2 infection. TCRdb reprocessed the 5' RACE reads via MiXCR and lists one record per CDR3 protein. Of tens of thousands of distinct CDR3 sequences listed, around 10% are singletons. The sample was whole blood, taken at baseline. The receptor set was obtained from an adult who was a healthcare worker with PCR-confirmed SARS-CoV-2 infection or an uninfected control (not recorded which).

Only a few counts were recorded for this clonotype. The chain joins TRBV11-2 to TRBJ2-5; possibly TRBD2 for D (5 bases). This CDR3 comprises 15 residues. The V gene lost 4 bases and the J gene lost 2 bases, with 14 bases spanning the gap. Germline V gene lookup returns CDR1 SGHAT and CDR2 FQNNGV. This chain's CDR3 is CASSSGNMVQETQYF. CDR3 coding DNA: TGTGCCAGCAGCTCGGGAAATATGGTACAAGAGACCCAGTACTTC. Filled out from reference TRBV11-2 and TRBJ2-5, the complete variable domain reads EAGVAQSPRYKIIEKRQSVAFWCNPISGHATLYWYQQILGQGPKLLIQFQNNGVVDDSQLPKDRFSAERLKGVDSTLKIQPAKLEDSAVYLCASSSGNMVQETQYFGPGTRLLVL.

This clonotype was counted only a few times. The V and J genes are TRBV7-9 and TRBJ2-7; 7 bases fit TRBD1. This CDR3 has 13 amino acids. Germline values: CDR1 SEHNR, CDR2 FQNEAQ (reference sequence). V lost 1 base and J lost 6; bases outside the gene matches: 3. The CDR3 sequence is CASSLEGAGEQYF. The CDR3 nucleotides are TGTGCCAGCAGCTTAGAGGGGGCTGGCGAGCAGTACTTC.

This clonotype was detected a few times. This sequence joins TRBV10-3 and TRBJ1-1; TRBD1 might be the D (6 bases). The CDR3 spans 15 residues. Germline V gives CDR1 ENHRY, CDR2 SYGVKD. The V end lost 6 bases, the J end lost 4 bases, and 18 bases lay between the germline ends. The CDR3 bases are TGTGCCATCAGGGGGTCCGGGACAATGGGCACTGAAGCTTTCTTT. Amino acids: CAIRGSGTMGTEAFF.

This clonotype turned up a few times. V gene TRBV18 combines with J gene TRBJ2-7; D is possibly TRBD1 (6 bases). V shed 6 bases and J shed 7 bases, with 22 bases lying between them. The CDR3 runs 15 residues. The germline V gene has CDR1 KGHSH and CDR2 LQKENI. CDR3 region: CASSKIRGSDGEQYF. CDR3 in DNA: TGTGCCAGCTCCAAGATAAGGGGGAGCGATGGAGAGCAGTACTTC.

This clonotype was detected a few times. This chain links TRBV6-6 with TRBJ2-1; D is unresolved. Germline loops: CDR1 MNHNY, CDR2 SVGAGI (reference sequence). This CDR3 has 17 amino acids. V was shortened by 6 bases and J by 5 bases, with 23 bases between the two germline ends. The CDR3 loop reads CASSPTASPASNNEQFF. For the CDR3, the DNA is TGTGCCAGCAGCCCCACGGCCAGCCCCGCATCGAACAATGAGCAGTTCTTC.

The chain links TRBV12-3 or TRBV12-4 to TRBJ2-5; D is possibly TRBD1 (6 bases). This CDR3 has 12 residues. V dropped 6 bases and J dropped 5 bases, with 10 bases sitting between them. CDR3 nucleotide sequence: TGTGCCAGCAGGTCAGGGGTGGAGACCCAGTACTTC. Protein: CASRSGVETQYF.

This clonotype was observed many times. The DNA of the CDR3 is TGTGCCAGCAGCCCCGTCCTTCTAATAAGAGGGGCCTACAATGAGCAGTTCTTC. Translation: CASSPVLLIRGAYNEQFF. The chain combines TRBV7-3 with TRBJ2-1; D tentatively reads TRBD1 or TRBD2 (5 bases each). CDR1 is SGHTA, CDR2 FQGTGA, per germline. The CDR3 sequence is 18 residues long. V shed 5 bases and J shed 2 bases, with 22 bases lying between them.

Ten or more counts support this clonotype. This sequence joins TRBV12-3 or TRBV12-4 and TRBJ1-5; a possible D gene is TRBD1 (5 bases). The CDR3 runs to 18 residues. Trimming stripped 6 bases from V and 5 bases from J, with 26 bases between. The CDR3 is CASSFRRLRGRTDQPQHF. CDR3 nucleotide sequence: TGTGCCAGCAGCTTCCGGCGACTCCGGGGCCGCACCGATCAGCCCCAGCATTTT.

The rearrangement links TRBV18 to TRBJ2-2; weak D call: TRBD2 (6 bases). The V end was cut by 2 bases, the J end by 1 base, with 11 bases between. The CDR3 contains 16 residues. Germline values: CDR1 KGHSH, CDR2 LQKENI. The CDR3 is CASSPMAGMNTGELFF. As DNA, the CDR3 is TGTGCCAGCTCACCAATGGCGGGGATGAACACCGGGGAGCTGTTTTTT.

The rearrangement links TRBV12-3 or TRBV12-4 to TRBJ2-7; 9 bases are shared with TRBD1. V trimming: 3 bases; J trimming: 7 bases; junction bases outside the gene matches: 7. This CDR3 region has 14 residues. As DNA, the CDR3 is TGTGCCAGCAGTTTGGGACAGGGTTTCAGAGAGCAGTACTTC. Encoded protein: CASSLGQGFREQYF.

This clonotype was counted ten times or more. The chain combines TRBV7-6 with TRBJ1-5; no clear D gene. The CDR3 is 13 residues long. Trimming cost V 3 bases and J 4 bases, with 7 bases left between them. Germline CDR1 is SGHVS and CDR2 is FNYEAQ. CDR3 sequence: CASSLGRNQPQHF. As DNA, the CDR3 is TGTGCCAGCAGCTTGGGAAGGAATCAGCCCCAGCATTTT. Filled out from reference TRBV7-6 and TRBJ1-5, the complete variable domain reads GAGVSQSPRYKVTKRGQDVALRCDPISGHVSLYWYRQALGQGPEFLTYFNYEAQQDKSGLPNDRFSAERPEGSISTLTIQRTEQRDSAMYRCASSLGRNQPQHFGDGTRLSIL.

As DNA, the CDR3 is TGTGCCAGCAGTGATCCGAACACTGAAGCTTTCTTT. It is translated as CASSDPNTEAFF. The chain links TRBV25-1 to TRBJ1-1; no definite D call. V was trimmed by 3 bases and J by 1 base, leaving 3 bases between them. This CDR3 has 12 amino acids. Germline assignment: CDR1 MGHDK and CDR2 SYGVNS.

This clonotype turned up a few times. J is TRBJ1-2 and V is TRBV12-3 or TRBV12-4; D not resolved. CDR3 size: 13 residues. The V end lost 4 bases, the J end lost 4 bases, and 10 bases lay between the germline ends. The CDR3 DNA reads TGTGCCAGCAGTTCCCGACGAAGCTATGGCTACACCTTC. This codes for CASSSRRSYGYTF.

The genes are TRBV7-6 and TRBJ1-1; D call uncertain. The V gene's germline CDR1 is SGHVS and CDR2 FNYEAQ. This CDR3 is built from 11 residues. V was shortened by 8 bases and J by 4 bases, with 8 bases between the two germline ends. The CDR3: CASSGGTEAFF. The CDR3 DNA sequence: TGTGCCAGCTCGGGAGGCACTGAAGCTTTCTTT. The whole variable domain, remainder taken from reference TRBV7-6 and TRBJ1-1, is GAGVSQSPRYKVTKRGQDVALRCDPISGHVSLYWYRQALGQGPEFLTYFNYEAQQDKSGLPNDRFSAERPEGSISTLTIQRTEQRDSAMYRCASSGGTEAFFGQGTRLTVV.

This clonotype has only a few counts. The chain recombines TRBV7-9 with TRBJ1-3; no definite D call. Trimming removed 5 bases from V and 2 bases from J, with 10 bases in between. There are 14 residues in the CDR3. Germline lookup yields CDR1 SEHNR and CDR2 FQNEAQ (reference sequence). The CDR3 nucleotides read TGTGCCAGCAGCCCCACCCGGGCTGGAAACACCATATATTTT. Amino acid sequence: CASSPTRAGNTIYF.

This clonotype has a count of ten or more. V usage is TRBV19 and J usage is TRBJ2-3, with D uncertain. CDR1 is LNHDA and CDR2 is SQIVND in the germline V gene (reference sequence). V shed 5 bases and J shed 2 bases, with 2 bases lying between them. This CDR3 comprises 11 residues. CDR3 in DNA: TGTGCCAGTAGTGTCACAGATACGCAGTATTTT. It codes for CASSVTDTQYF. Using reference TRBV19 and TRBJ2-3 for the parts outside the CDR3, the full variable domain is DGGITQSPKYLFRKEGQNVTLSCEQNLNHDAMYWYRQDPGQGLRLIYYSQIVNDFQKGDIAEGYSVSREKKESFPLTVTSAQKNPTAFYLCASSVTDTQYFGPGTRLTVL.

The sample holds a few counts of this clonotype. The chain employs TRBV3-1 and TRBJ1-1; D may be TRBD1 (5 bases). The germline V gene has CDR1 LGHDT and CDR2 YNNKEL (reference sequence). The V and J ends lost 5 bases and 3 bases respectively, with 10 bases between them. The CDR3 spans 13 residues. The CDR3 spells CASSYKGYTEAFF. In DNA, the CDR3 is TGTGCCAGCAGCTACAAGGGGTACACTGAAGCTTTCTTT.

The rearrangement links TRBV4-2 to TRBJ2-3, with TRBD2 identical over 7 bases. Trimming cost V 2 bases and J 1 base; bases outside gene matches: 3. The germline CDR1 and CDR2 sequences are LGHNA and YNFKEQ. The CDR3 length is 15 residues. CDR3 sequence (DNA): TGTGCCAGCAGCCAATTTGGGGGGGGCACAGATACGCAGTATTTT. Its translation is CASSQFGGGTDTQYF.

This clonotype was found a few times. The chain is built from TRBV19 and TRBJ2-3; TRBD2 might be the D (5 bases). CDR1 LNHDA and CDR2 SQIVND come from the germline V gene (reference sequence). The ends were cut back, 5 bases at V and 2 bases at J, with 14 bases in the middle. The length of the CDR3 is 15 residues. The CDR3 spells CASSLNSVNTDTQYF. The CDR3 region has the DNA TGTGCCAGTAGTCTTAATAGCGTAAACACAGATACGCAGTATTTT.

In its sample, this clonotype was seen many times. The CDR3 sequence is CASSYSAGLPYEQYF. The CDR3 nucleotides are TGTGCCAGCAGTTACTCGGCAGGGCTTCCCTACGAGCAGTACTTC. The chain uses TRBV6-5 and TRBJ2-7; possibly TRBD1 for D (5 bases). Per the germline V gene, CDR1 is MNHEY and CDR2 is SVGAGI. The V gene lost 0 bases and the J gene lost 2 bases, with 11 bases spanning the gap. The CDR3 runs 15 residues.

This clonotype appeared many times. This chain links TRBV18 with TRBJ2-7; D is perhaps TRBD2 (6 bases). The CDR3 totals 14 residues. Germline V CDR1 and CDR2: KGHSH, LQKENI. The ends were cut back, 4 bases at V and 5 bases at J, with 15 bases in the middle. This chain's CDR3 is CASSRPGVSDEQYF. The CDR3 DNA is TGTGCCAGCTCACGGCCGGGAGTTAGCGACGAGCAGTACTTC.

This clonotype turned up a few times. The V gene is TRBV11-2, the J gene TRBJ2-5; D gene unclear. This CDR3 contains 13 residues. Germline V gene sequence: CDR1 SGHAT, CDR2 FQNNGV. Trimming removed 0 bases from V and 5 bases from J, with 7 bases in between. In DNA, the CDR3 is TGTGCCAGCAGCTTAGATTGGCGGGAGACCCAGTACTTC. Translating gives CASSLDWRETQYF.

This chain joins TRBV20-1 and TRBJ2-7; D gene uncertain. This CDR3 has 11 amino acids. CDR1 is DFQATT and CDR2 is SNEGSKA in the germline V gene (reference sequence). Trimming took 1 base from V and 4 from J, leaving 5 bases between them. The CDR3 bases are TGCAGTGCTAGAGTGGATTACGAGCAGTACTTC. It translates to CSARVDYEQYF.

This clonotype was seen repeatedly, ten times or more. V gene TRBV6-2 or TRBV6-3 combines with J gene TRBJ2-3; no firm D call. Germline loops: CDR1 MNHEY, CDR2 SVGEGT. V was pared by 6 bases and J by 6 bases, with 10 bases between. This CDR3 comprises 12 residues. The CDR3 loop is CASSPTEDTQYF. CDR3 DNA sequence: TGTGCCAGCAGCCCAACAGAGGATACGCAGTATTTT.

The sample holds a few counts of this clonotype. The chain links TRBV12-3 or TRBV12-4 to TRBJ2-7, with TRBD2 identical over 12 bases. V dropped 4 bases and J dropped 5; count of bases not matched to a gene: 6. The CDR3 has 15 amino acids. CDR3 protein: CASSSSLAGGDEQYF. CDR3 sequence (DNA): TGTGCCAGCAGTTCAAGTCTAGCGGGAGGGGACGAGCAGTACTTC.

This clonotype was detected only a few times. The CDR3 DNA reads as TGTGCCAGCAGCTTAGGAGGCGGGAGAGATGAGCAGTTCTTC. Residues: CASSLGGGRDEQFF. The V and J genes are TRBV7-9 and TRBJ2-1; 7 bases line up with TRBD2. The CDR3 has 14 amino acids. Germline CDR1 and CDR2: SEHNR and FQNEAQ (reference sequence). V shed 1 base, J shed 8 bases, and the junction held 5 bases outside the gene matches.

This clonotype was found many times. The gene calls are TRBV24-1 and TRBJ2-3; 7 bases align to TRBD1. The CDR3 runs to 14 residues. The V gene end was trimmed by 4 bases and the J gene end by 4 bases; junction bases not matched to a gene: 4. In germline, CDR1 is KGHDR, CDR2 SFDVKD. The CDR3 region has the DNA TGTGCCACCAGTGAAACACAGGGGCCAGATACGCAGTATTTT. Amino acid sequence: CATSETQGPDTQYF.

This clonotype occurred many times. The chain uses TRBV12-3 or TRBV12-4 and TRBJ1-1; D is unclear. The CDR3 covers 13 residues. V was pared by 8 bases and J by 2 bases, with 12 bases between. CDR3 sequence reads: CASYLGVNTEAFF. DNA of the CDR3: TGTGCCAGCTACCTCGGGGTAAACACTGAAGCTTTCTTT.